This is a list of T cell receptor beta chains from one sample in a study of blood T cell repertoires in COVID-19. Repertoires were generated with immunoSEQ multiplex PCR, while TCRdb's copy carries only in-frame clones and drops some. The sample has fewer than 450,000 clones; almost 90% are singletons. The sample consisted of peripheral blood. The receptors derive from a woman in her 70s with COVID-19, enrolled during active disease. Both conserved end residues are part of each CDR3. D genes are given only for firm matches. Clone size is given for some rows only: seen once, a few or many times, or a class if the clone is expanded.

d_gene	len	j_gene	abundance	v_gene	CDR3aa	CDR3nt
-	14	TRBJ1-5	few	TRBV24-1	CATSAREFSQPQHF	TGTGCCACCAGTGCGAGAGAATTTAGTCAGCCCCAGCATTTT
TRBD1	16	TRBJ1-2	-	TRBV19	CASSIVFGQARYGYTF	TGTGCCAGTAGTATAGTCTTCGGACAGGCCCGCTATGGCTACACCTTC
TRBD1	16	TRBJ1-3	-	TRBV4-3	CASSLTRTGAGNTIYF	TGCGCCAGCAGCCTAACACGGACAGGGGCAGGAAACACCATATATTTT
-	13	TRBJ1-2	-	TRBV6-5	CASSYGRVNGYTF	TGTGCCAGCAGTTACGGCAGGGTGAATGGCTACACCTTC
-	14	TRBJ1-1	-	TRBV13	CASSLQALNTEAFF	TGTGCCAGCAGCCTACAGGCCCTGAACACTGAAGCTTTCTTT
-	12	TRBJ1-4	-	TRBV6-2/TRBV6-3	CASSRAGEKLFF	TGTGCCAGCAGTCGAGCCGGTGAAAAACTGTTTTTT
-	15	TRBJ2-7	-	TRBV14	CASSLVGGLSYEQYF	TGTGCCAGCAGCCTGGTGGGGGGTTTGTCCTACGAGCAGTACTTC
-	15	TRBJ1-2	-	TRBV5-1	CASSGETGDIYGYTF	TGCGCCAGCAGCGGAGAGACAGGAGATATCTATGGCTACACCTTC
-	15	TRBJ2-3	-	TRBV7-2	CASSLTETATDTQYF	TGTGCCAGCAGCTTAACGGAGACAGCAACAGATACGCAGTATTTT
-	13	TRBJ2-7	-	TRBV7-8	CASSLGDNLEQYF	TGTGCCAGCAGCTTAGGGGACAACCTCGAGCAGTACTTC
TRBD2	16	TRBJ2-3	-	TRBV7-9	CASSTGLAGNTDTQYF	TGTGCCAGCAGCACTGGACTAGCGGGTAACACAGATACGCAGTATTTT
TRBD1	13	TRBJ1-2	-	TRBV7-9	CASSKDRGHGYTF	TGTGCCAGCAGCAAGGACAGGGGGCATGGCTACACCTTC
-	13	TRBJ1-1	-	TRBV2	CASTVGGFTEAFF	TGTGCCAGCACCGTTGGGGGGTTCACTGAAGCTTTCTTT
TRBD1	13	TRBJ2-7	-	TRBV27	CASARGGAYEQYF	TGTGCCAGCGCGCGAGGGGGCGCCTACGAGCAGTACTTC
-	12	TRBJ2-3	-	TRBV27	CASGQHTDTQYF	TGTGCCAGCGGACAGCACACAGATACGCAGTATTTT
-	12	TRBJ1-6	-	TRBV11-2	CASSSLNTPLHF	TGTGCCAGCAGCTCTTTAAATACACCCCTCCACTTT